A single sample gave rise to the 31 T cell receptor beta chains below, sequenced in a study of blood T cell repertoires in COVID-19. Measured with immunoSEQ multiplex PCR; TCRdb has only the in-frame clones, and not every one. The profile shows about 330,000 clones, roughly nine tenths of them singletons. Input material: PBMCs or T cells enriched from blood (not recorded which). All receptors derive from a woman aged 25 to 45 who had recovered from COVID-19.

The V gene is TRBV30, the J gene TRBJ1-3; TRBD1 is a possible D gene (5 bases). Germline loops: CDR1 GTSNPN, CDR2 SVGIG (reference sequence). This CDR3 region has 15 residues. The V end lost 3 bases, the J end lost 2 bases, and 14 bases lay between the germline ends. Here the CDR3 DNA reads TGTGCCTGGAGGTCGGGCGGGGGTCCTGGAAACACCATATATTTT. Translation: CAWRSGGGPGNTIYF.

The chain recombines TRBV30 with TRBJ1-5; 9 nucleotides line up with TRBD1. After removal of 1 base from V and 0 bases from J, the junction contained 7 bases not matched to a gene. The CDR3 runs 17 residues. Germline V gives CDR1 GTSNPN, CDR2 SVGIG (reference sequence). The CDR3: CAWSAYRGPGSNQPQHF. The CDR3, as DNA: TGTGCCTGGAGTGCCTACAGGGGGCCCGGTAGCAATCAGCCCCAGCATTTT.

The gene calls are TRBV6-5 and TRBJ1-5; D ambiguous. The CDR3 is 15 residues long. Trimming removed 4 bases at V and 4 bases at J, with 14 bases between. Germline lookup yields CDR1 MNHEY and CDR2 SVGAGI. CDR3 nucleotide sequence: TGTGCCAGCAGTTCAGCAGGTGCCTTAAATCAGCCCCAGCATTTT. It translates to CASSSAGALNQPQHF.

CDR3 sequence: CASSPKGADYTDTQYF. The CDR3 DNA follows: TGCGCCAGCAGCCCCAAGGGAGCGGACTACACAGATACGCAGTATTTT. The chain joins TRBV4-1 to TRBJ2-3; D possibly corresponds to TRBD2 (6 bases). Germline V gene data show CDR1 as MGHRA and CDR2 as YSYEKL. The CDR3 loop spans 16 amino acids. V shed 4 bases and J shed 2 bases, with 16 bases lying between them.

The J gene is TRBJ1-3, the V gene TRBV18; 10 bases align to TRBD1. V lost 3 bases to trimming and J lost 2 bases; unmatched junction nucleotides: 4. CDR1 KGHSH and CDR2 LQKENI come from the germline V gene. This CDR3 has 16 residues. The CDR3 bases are TGTGCCAGCTCACCCCTCGACAGGGGGCCTGGAAACACCATATATTTT. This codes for CASSPLDRGPGNTIYF. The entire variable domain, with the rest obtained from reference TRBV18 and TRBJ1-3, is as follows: NAGVMQNPRHLVRRRGQEARLRCSPMKGHSHVYWYRQLPEEGLKFMVYLQKENIIDESGMPKERFSAEFPKEGPSILRIQQVVRGDSAAYFCASSPLDRGPGNTIYFGEGSWLTVV.

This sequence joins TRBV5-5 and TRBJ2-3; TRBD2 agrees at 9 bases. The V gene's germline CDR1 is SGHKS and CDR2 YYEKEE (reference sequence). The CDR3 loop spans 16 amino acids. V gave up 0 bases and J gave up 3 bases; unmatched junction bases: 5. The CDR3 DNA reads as TGTGCCAGCAGCTTGGTGGATAGCGGGGGAACAGATACGCAGTATTTT. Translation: CASSLVDSGGTDTQYF.

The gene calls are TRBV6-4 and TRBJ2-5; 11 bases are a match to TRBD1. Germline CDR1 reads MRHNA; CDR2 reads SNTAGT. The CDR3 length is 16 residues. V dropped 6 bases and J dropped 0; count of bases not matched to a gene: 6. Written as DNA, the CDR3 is TGTGCCAGCAGGGACAGGGGGCCCAAATACCAAGAGACCCAGTACTTC. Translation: CASRDRGPKYQETQYF.

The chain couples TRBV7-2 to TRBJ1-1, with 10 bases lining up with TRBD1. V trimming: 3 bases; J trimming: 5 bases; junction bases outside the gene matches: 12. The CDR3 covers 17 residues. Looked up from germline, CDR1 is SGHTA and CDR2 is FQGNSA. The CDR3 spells CASSFIVGTGEGTEAFF. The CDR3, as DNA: TGTGCCAGCAGCTTTATAGTCGGGACAGGGGAGGGTACTGAAGCTTTCTTT.

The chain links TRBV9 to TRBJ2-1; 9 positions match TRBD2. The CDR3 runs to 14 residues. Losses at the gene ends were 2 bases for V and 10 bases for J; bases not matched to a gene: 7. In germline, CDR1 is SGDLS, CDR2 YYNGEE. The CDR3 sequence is CASSVLAGPGEQFF. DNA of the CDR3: TGTGCCAGCAGCGTGCTAGCGGGGCCGGGAGAGCAGTTCTTC. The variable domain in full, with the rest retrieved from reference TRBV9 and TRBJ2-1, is DSGVTQTPKHLITATGQRVTLRCSPRSGDLSVYWYQQSLDQGLQFLIQYYNGEERAKGNILERFSAQQFPDLHSELNLSSLELGDSALYFCASSVLAGPGEQFFGPGTRLTVL.

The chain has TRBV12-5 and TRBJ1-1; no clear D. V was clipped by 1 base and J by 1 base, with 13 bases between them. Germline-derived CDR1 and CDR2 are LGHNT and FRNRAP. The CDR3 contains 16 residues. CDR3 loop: CASGLGLERSNTEAFF. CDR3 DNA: TGTGCTAGTGGTTTGGGACTAGAACGATCGAACACTGAAGCTTTCTTT.

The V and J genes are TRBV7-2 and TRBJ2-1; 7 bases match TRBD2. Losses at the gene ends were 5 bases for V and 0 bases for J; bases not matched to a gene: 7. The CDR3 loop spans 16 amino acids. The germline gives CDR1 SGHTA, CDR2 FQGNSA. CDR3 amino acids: CASSPRGGSSYNEQFF. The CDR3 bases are TGTGCCAGCAGCCCGCGCGGCGGGAGCTCCTACAATGAGCAGTTCTTC.

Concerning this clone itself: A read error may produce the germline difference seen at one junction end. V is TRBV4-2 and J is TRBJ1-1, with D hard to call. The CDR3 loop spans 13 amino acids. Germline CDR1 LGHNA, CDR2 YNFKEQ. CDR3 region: CASSQGRGDEAFF. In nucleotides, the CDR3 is TGTGCCAGCAGTCAAGGTCGGGGAGATGAAGCTTTCTTT.

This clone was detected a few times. CDR3 bases: TGTGCCAGCCGAGACAGAGAGAACACTGAAGCTTTCTTT. It translates to CASRDRENTEAFF. The chain is built from TRBV2 and TRBJ1-1; TRBD1 might be the D (5 bases). The CDR3 contains 13 residues. Trimming took off 8 bases at V and 1 base at J, with 11 bases between the two ends. From germline, CDR1 is SNHLY and CDR2 FYNNEI.

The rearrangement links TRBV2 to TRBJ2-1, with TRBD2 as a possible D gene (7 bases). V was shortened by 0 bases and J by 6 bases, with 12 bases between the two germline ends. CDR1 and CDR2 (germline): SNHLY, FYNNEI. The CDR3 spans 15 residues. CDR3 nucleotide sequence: TGTGCCAGCAGTGAAGCGGGGGGGCCGGGCAATGAGCAGTTCTTC. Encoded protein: CASSEAGGPGNEQFF.

Written as DNA, the CDR3 is TGTGCCAGCTCACCATCAGGGGGCAATTCACCCCTCCACTTT. Amino acid sequence: CASSPSGGNSPLHF. The chain uses TRBV18 and TRBJ1-6, with 8 bases lining up with TRBD1. V was pared by 2 bases and J by 7 bases, with 1 base of the junction left unmatched. The CDR3 is 14 residues long. Germline V gives CDR1 KGHSH, CDR2 LQKENI.

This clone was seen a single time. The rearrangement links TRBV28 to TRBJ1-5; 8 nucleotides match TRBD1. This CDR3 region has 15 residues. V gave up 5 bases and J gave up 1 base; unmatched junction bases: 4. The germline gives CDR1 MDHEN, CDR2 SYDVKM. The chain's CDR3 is CASSTTGGSNQPQHF. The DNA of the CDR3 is TGTGCCAGCAGTACCACAGGGGGAAGCAATCAGCCCCAGCATTTT.

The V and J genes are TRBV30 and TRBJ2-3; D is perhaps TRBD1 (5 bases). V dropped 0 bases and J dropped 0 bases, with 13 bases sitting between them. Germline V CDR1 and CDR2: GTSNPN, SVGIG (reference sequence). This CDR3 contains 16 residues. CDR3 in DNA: TGTGCCTGGAGTGTACAGTTAGGGGTGAGCACAGATACGCAGTATTTT. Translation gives CAWSVQLGVSTDTQYF.

The CDR3 reads CASSWVATNEKLFF. CDR3 nucleotide sequence: TGTGCCAGTAGCTGGGTAGCCACTAATGAAAAACTGTTTTTT. This chain joins TRBV19 and TRBJ1-4, with D unresolved. The CDR3 spans 14 residues. The germline CDR1 and CDR2 sequences are LNHDA and SQIVND (reference sequence). V was cut by 6 bases and J by 2 bases, with 10 bases left in between.

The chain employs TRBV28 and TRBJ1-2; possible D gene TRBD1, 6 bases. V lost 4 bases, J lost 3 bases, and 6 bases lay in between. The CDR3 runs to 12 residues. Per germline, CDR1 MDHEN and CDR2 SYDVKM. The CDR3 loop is CASSYRDYGYTF. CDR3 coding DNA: TGTGCCAGCAGTTACAGGGACTATGGCTACACCTTC.

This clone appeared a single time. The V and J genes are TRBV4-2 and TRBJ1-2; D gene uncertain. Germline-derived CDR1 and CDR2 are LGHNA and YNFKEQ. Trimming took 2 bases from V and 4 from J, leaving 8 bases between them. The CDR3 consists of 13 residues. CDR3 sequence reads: CASSQRESYGYTF. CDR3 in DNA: TGTGCCAGCAGCCAAAGGGAGAGCTATGGCTACACCTTC.

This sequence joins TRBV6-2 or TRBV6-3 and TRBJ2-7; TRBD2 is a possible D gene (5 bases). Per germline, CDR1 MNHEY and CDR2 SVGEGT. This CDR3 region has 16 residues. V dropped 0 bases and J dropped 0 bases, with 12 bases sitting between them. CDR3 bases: TGTGCCAGCAGTTACTCGCGGGTCTCCAGCTCCTACGAGCAGTACTTC. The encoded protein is CASSYSRVSSSYEQYF.

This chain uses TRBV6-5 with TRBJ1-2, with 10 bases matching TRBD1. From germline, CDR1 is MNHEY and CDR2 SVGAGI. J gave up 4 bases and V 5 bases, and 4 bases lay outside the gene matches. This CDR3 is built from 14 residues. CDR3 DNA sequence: TGTGCCAGCAGTCCGACAGGGGGCCTCTATGGCTACACCTTC. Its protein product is CASSPTGGLYGYTF.

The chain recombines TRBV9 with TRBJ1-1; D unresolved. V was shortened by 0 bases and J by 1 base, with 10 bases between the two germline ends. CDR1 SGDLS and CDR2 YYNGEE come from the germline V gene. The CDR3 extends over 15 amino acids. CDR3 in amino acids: CASSVEDIRNTEAFF. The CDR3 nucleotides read TGTGCCAGCAGCGTAGAAGACATAAGGAACACTGAAGCTTTCTTT.

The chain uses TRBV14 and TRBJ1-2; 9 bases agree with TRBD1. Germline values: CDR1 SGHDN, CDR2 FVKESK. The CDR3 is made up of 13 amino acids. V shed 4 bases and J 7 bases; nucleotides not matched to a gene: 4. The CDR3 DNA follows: TGTGCCAGCAGCCTACAGGGGGCATCTGGCTACACCTTC. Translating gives CASSLQGASGYTF.

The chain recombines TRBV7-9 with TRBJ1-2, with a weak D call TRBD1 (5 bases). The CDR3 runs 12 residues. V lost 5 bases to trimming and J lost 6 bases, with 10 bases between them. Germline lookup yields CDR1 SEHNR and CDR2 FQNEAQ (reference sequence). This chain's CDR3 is CASSQEGDGYTF. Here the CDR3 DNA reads TGTGCCAGCAGCCAAGAAGGGGATGGCTACACCTTC.

The CDR3: CACPGTPGETQYF. The DNA for the CDR3 is TGTGCCTGTCCCGGGACTCCAGGGGAGACCCAGTACTTC. This chain uses TRBV7-9 with TRBJ2-5; tentative D call: TRBD2 (6 bases). The CDR3 extends over 13 amino acids. Trimming took off 11 bases at V and 5 bases at J, with 18 bases between the two ends. Germline lookup yields CDR1 SEHNR and CDR2 FQNEAQ (reference sequence).

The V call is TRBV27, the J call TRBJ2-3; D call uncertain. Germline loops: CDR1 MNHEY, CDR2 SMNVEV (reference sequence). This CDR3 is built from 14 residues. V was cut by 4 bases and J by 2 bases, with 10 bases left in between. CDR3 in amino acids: CASSYYPYTDTQYF. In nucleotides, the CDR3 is TGTGCCAGCAGTTACTACCCATACACAGATACGCAGTATTTT.

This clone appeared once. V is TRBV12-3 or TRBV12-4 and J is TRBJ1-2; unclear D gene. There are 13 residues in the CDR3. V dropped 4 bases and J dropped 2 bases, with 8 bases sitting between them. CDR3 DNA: TGTGCCAGCAGTTCGGTACAGAACTATGGCTACACCTTC. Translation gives CASSSVQNYGYTF.

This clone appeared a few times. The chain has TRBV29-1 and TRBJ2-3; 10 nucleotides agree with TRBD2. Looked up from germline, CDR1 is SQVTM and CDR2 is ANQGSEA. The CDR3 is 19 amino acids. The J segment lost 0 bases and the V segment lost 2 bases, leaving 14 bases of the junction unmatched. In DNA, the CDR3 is TGCAGCGTTGAACTGAGGCTAGCGGGGGCTTCAAGCAGCACAGATACGCAGTATTTT. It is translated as CSVELRLAGASSSTDTQYF.

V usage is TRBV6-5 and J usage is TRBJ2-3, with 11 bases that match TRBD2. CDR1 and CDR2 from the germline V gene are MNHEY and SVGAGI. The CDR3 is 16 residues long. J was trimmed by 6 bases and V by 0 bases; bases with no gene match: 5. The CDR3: CASSYSLAGGSDTQYF. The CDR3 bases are TGTGCCAGCAGTTACTCCCTAGCGGGGGGCTCCGATACGCAGTATTTT.

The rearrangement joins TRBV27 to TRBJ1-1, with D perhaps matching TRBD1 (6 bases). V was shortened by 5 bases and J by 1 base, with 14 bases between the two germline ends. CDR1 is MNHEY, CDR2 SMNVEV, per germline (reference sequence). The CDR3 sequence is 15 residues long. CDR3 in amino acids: CASSLRGQTNTEAFF. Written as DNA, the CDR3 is TGTGCCAGCAGTCTAAGAGGACAGACGAACACTGAAGCTTTCTTT.